A selection of T cell receptor beta chains follows, all from one sample in a study of PD-1 blockade in classical Hodgkin lymphoma. Sequencing was performed with immunoSEQ multiplex PCR; in TCRdb, only in-frame clones are kept and a portion is missing. The profile shows about 50,000 clones, around 74% of them singletons. The sequencing used peripheral blood mononuclear cells (PBMCs), collected before the fourth cycle of nivolumab. All receptors come from a human donor with classical Hodgkin lymphoma. CDR3s include the opening cysteine and the closing phenylalanine or tryptophan. The order of the fields is V gene, J gene, D gene, clone size, CDR3 protein, CDR3 DNA. A D gene is named only where the DNA matches it firmly. Clone size, where shown, is once, few, many, or a class for clones that have expanded.

V gene: TRBV28
J gene: TRBJ2-1
D gene: TRBD2
clone size: few
CDR3 protein: CASSVDSGSREQFF
CDR3 DNA: TGTGCCAGCAGTGTGGATAGCGGGTCGCGGGAGCAGTTCTTC

V gene: TRBV27
J gene: TRBJ2-2
D gene: .
clone size: .
CDR3 protein: CASSSNRGTGELFF
CDR3 DNA: TGTGCCAGCAGCTCCAATAGGGGCACCGGGGAGCTGTTTTTT

V gene: TRBV5-6
J gene: TRBJ2-7
D gene: .
clone size: .
CDR3 protein: CASSLYNYEQYF
CDR3 DNA: TGTGCCAGCAGCTTGTATAACTACGAGCAGTACTTC

V gene: TRBV6-5
J gene: TRBJ1-1
D gene: .
clone size: .
CDR3 protein: CASSYSIGRTEAFF
CDR3 DNA: TGTGCCAGCAGTTACTCGATCGGGAGGACTGAAGCTTTCTTT

V gene: TRBV6-5
J gene: TRBJ2-7
D gene: TRBD2
clone size: .
CDR3 protein: CASKSGGGHEQYF
CDR3 DNA: TGTGCCAGCAAATCGGGAGGCGGCCACGAGCAGTACTTC

V gene: TRBV6-6
J gene: TRBJ2-7
D gene: .
clone size: few
CDR3 protein: CASSYPQEGQYF
CDR3 DNA: TGTGCCAGCAGTTACCCTCAGGAGGGGCAGTACTTC

V gene: TRBV25-1
J gene: TRBJ2-3
D gene: .
clone size: few
CDR3 protein: CASGEARLSTDTQYF
CDR3 DNA: TGTGCCAGCGGAGAAGCTCGACTGAGCACAGATACGCAGTATTTT

V gene: TRBV12-5
J gene: TRBJ2-3
D gene: .
clone size: .
CDR3 protein: CASGLVGYGDTQYF
CDR3 DNA: TGTGCTAGTGGTTTGGTGGGTTACGGAGATACGCAGTATTTT

V gene: TRBV7-2
J gene: TRBJ1-2
D gene: .
clone size: few
CDR3 protein: CASSRSIGVGDYGYTF
CDR3 DNA: TGTGCCAGCAGCCGTAGCATCGGGGTGGGAGACTATGGCTACACCTTC

V gene: TRBV9
J gene: TRBJ2-7
D gene: TRBD1
clone size: .
CDR3 protein: CASSTYWTGSYEQYF
CDR3 DNA: TGTGCCAGCAGCACCTACTGGACAGGGTCCTACGAGCAGTACTTC

V gene: TRBV5-1
J gene: TRBJ2-7
D gene: TRBD2
clone size: .
CDR3 protein: CASSFTSGPYEQYF
CDR3 DNA: TGCGCCAGCAGCTTCACTAGCGGGCCATACGAGCAGTACTTC

V gene: TRBV6-6
J gene: TRBJ1-2
D gene: .
clone size: .
CDR3 protein: CASSTGSGYTF
CDR3 DNA: TGTGCCAGCAGTACCGGGAGCGGCTACACCTTC

V gene: TRBV6-5
J gene: TRBJ2-7
D gene: .
clone size: .
CDR3 protein: CASSPGLDSYEQYF
CDR3 DNA: TGTGCCAGCAGTCCCGGACTTGATTCCTACGAGCAGTACTTC

V gene: TRBV4-1
J gene: TRBJ1-2
D gene: .
clone size: .
CDR3 protein: CASSQDVARANYGYTF
CDR3 DNA: TGCGCCAGCAGCCAAGATGTAGCCAGAGCTAACTATGGCTACACCTTC

V gene: TRBV5-1
J gene: TRBJ2-2
D gene: TRBD1
clone size: .
CDR3 protein: CASSFGEQGSTGELFF
CDR3 DNA: TGCGCCAGCAGCTTCGGAGAACAGGGGTCCACCGGGGAGCTGTTTTTT

V gene: TRBV7-2
J gene: TRBJ2-5
D gene: .
clone size: .
CDR3 protein: CASSFQARDTQYF
CDR3 DNA: TGTGCCAGCAGCTTCCAAGCCCGGGACACCCAGTACTTC

V gene: TRBV4-3
J gene: TRBJ2-1
D gene: .
clone size: .
CDR3 protein: CASSQGGPDNEQFF
CDR3 DNA: TGCGCCAGCAGCCAAGGTGGACCCGACAATGAGCAGTTCTTC

V gene: TRBV19
J gene: TRBJ1-1
D gene: .
clone size: .
CDR3 protein: CASRVGPFMNTEAFF
CDR3 DNA: TGTGCCAGTAGAGTAGGGCCGTTCATGAACACTGAAGCTTTCTTT

V gene: TRBV9
J gene: TRBJ2-1
D gene: .
clone size: once
CDR3 protein: CASSPHGSAAPNNEQFF
CDR3 DNA: TGTGCCAGCAGCCCCCACGGGTCCGCAGCGCCTAACAATGAGCAGTTCTTC

V gene: TRBV6-6
J gene: TRBJ2-1
D gene: .
clone size: .
CDR3 protein: CASSYLHMSRGQFF
CDR3 DNA: TGTGCCAGCAGTTACCTACATATGTCGCGGGGGCAGTTCTTC

V gene: TRBV25-1
J gene: TRBJ1-1
D gene: .
clone size: .
CDR3 protein: CASSDPTGSGRDTEAFF
CDR3 DNA: TGTGCCAGCAGTGATCCCACCGGCAGTGGGAGGGACACTGAAGCTTTCTTT

V gene: TRBV4-1
J gene: TRBJ1-2
D gene: .
clone size: .
CDR3 protein: CASSPNQLPPYTF
CDR3 DNA: TGCGCCAGCAGCCCCAACCAACTACCACCCTACACCTTC

V gene: TRBV7-2
J gene: TRBJ2-1
D gene: TRBD2
clone size: .
CDR3 protein: CASSFGLAGYNEQFF
CDR3 DNA: TGTGCCAGCAGCTTTGGGCTAGCGGGCTACAATGAGCAGTTCTTC

V gene: TRBV12-1
J gene: TRBJ2-1
D gene: .
clone size: .
CDR3 protein: CARVRDFHNEQFF
CDR3 DNA: TGTGCCCGCGTCCGGGACTTCCACAATGAGCAGTTCTTC

V gene: TRBV7-9
J gene: TRBJ2-7
D gene: .
clone size: few
CDR3 protein: CASSFLAYEQYF
CDR3 DNA: TGTGCCAGCAGTTTTTTGGCCTACGAGCAGTACTTC

V gene: TRBV11-1
J gene: TRBJ2-2
D gene: .
clone size: .
CDR3 protein: CASSLGGANTGELFF
CDR3 DNA: TGTGCCAGCAGCTTAGGCGGGGCGAACACCGGGGAGCTGTTTTTT

V gene: TRBV28
J gene: TRBJ2-3
D gene: TRBD2
clone size: .
CDR3 protein: CASSLPSGLTDTQYF
CDR3 DNA: TGTGCCAGCAGTCTCCCTAGCGGCCTCACAGATACGCAGTATTTT

V gene: TRBV5-4
J gene: TRBJ1-5
D gene: .
clone size: once
CDR3 protein: CASSLEGEGQPQHF
CDR3 DNA: TGTGCCAGCAGCTTGGAGGGGGAGGGTCAGCCCCAGCATTTT

V gene: TRBV7-3
J gene: TRBJ1-2
D gene: .
clone size: .
CDR3 protein: CASSLDSRQESGGYTF
CDR3 DNA: TGTGCCAGCAGCTTAGATAGTCGACAGGAGAGTGGTGGCTACACCTTC

V gene: TRBV7-2
J gene: TRBJ2-7
D gene: TRBD2
clone size: .
CDR3 protein: CASSQASSGVEQYF
CDR3 DNA: TGTGCCAGCAGCCAAGCTAGTAGCGGGGTTGAGCAGTACTTC

V gene: TRBV10-3
J gene: TRBJ2-3
D gene: .
clone size: .
CDR3 protein: CAIRDRLAFSTDTQYF
CDR3 DNA: TGTGCCATCCGAGACAGGCTAGCCTTTTCCACAGATACGCAGTATTTT

V gene: TRBV25-1
J gene: TRBJ2-5
D gene: TRBD2
clone size: .
CDR3 protein: CASSELRLAKETQYF
CDR3 DNA: TGTGCCAGCAGTGAATTAAGACTAGCCAAGGAGACCCAGTACTTC

V gene: TRBV27
J gene: TRBJ2-2
D gene: .
clone size: .
CDR3 protein: CASSLQRHGELFF
CDR3 DNA: TGTGCCAGCAGTCTCCAGAGGCACGGGGAGCTGTTTTTT

V gene: TRBV7-3
J gene: TRBJ2-5
D gene: .
clone size: .
CDR3 protein: CASSQGQQETQYF
CDR3 DNA: TGTGCCAGCAGCCAGGGACAACAAGAGACCCAGTACTTC

V gene: TRBV9
J gene: TRBJ2-1
D gene: TRBD2
clone size: .
CDR3 protein: CASSVGLAGVEQFF
CDR3 DNA: TGTGCCAGCAGCGTAGGTCTAGCGGGAGTTGAGCAGTTCTTC

V gene: TRBV12-5
J gene: TRBJ2-2
D gene: TRBD2
clone size: .
CDR3 protein: CASGLVAGGFTGELFF
CDR3 DNA: TGTGCTAGTGGTTTGGTAGCGGGAGGATTCACCGGGGAGCTGTTTTTT

V gene: TRBV19
J gene: TRBJ1-5
D gene: TRBD1
clone size: large
CDR3 protein: CASKGANQPQHF
CDR3 DNA: TGTGCCAGTAAGGGGGCCAATCAGCCCCAGCATTTT

V gene: TRBV6-5
J gene: TRBJ2-7
D gene: TRBD1
clone size: .
CDR3 protein: CASSPTGISYEQYF
CDR3 DNA: TGTGCCAGCAGTCCGACAGGGATCTCCTACGAGCAGTACTTC

V gene: TRBV6-5
J gene: TRBJ2-7
D gene: .
clone size: once
CDR3 protein: CASSRGRASYEQYF
CDR3 DNA: TGTGCCAGCAGCCGAGGAAGAGCGAGCTACGAGCAGTACTTC

V gene: TRBV5-1
J gene: TRBJ1-1
D gene: .
clone size: .
CDR3 protein: CASSLRARGPEAFF
CDR3 DNA: TGCGCCAGCAGCTTGAGGGCGAGGGGACCTGAAGCTTTCTTT

V gene: TRBV18
J gene: TRBJ1-1
D gene: .
clone size: few
CDR3 protein: CASSPQGRGDTEAFF
CDR3 DNA: TGTGCCAGCTCACCTCAAGGACGAGGGGACACTGAAGCTTTCTTT

V gene: TRBV29-1
J gene: TRBJ2-5
D gene: TRBD2
clone size: once
CDR3 protein: CSVVGGRAETQYF
CDR3 DNA: TGCAGCGTTGTGGGCGGGAGAGCCGAGACCCAGTACTTC

V gene: TRBV28
J gene: TRBJ2-7
D gene: .
clone size: few
CDR3 protein: CASSLTSGVREQYF
CDR3 DNA: TGTGCCAGCAGTTTAACCTCGGGGGTGCGCGAGCAGTACTTC

V gene: TRBV14
J gene: TRBJ1-2
D gene: TRBD1
clone size: .
CDR3 protein: CASSQGSRTGSNYGYTF
CDR3 DNA: TGTGCCAGCAGCCAAGGTTCTAGGACAGGAAGTAACTATGGCTACACCTTC

V gene: TRBV4-1
J gene: TRBJ1-4
D gene: TRBD1
clone size: .
CDR3 protein: CASSLDPPTGATNEKLFF
CDR3 DNA: TGCGCCAGCAGCCTCGACCCCCCAACAGGGGCAACTAATGAAAAACTGTTTTTT

V gene: TRBV28
J gene: TRBJ2-5
D gene: TRBD2
clone size: .
CDR3 protein: CASSLLAGGPKTQYF
CDR3 DNA: TGTGCCAGCAGTTTACTTGCGGGAGGGCCGAAGACCCAGTACTTC

V gene: TRBV7-8
J gene: TRBJ2-3
D gene: .
clone size: .
CDR3 protein: CASSLGLIQGPGGTDTQYF
CDR3 DNA: TGTGCCAGCAGCTTAGGCCTCATACAGGGGCCGGGGGGCACAGATACGCAGTATTTT

V gene: TRBV25-1
J gene: TRBJ2-6
D gene: .
clone size: .
CDR3 protein: CASSESKGKSSGANVLTF
CDR3 DNA: TGTGCCAGCAGTGAATCTAAGGGGAAGAGCTCTGGGGCCAACGTCCTGACTTTC

V gene: TRBV10-3
J gene: TRBJ2-5
D gene: .
clone size: .
CDR3 protein: CAISEALDSAETQYF
CDR3 DNA: TGTGCCATCAGTGAAGCCCTAGATTCGGCCGAGACCCAGTACTTC

V gene: TRBV5-1
J gene: TRBJ2-5
D gene: .
clone size: .
CDR3 protein: CASSLEVASETQYF
CDR3 DNA: TGCGCCAGCAGCTTGGAGGTAGCGTCGGAGACCCAGTACTTC

V gene: TRBV19
J gene: TRBJ1-5
D gene: .
clone size: .
CDR3 protein: CASSKSGARNQPQHF
CDR3 DNA: TGTGCCAGTAGTAAGTCGGGGGCTAGAAATCAGCCCCAGCATTTT